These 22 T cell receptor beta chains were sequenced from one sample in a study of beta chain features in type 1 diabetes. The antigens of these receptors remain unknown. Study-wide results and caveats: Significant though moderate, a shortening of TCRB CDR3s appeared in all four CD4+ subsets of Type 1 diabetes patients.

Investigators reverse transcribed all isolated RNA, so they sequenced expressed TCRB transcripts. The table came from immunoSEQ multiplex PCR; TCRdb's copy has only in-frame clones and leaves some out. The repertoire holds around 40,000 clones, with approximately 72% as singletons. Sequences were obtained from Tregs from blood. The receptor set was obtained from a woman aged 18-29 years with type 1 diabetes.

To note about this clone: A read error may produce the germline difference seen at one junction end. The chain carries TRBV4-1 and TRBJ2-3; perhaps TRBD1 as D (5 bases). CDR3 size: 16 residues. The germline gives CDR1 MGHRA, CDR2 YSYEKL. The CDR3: CASSQQGHPSTDTQYF. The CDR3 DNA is TGTGCCAGCAGCCAACAAGGACACCCTAGCACAGATACGCAGTATTTT.

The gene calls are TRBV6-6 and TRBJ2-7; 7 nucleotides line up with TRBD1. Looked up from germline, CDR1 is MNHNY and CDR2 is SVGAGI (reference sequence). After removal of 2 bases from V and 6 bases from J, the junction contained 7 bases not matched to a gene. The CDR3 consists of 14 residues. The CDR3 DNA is TGTGCCAGCAGTTACGAGGGGGCGCTCGGCGAGCAGTACTTC. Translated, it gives CASSYEGALGEQYF.

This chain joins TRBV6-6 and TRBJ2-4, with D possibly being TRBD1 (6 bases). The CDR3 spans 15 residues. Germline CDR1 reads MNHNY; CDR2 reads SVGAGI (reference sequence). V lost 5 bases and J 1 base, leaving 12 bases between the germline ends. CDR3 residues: CASSGAQGAKNIQYF. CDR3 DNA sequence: TGTGCCAGCAGTGGTGCGCAGGGGGCCAAAAACATTCAGTACTTC.

This CDR3 reads CASSPRRGLNEQFF. The CDR3 nucleotides read TGTGCCAGCAGCCCAAGGCGAGGCCTCAATGAGCAGTTCTTC. The chain links TRBV13 to TRBJ2-1, with D unclear. This CDR3 has 14 residues. The ends were cut back, 5 bases at V and 6 bases at J, with 14 bases in the middle. CDR1 PRHDT and CDR2 FYEKMQ come from the germline V gene (reference sequence).

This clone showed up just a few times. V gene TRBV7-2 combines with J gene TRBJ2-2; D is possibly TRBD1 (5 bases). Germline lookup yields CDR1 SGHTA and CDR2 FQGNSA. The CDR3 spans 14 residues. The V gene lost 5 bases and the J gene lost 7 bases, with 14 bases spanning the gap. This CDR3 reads CASSTGRGHGELFF. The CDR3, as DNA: TGTGCCAGCAGCACGGGCCGAGGACACGGGGAGCTGTTTTTT. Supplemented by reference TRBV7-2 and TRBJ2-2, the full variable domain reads GAGVSQSPSNKVTEKGKDVELRCDPISGHTALYWYRQSLGQGLEFLIYFQGNSAPDKSGLPSDRFSAERTGGSVSTLTIQRTQQEDSAVYLCASSTGRGHGELFFGEGSRLTVL.

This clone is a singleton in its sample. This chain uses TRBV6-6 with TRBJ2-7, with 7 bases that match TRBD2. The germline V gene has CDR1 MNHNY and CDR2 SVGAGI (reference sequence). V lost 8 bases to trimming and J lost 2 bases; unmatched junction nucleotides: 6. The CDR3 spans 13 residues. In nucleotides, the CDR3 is TGTGCCAGCGTCCGGGACTACCCCTACGAGCAGTACTTC. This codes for CASVRDYPYEQYF.

As DNA, the CDR3 is TGCGCCAGCAGCAGGACGACTAGCGGAGAACCGAACACCGGGGAGCTGTTTTTT. Protein sequence: CASSRTTSGEPNTGELFF. The rearrangement links TRBV5-1 to TRBJ2-2, with 9 nucleotides matching TRBD2. Per the germline V gene, CDR1 is SGHRS and CDR2 is YFSETQ. Losses at the gene ends were 4 bases for V and 0 bases for J; bases not matched to a gene: 10. The CDR3 is 18 residues long.

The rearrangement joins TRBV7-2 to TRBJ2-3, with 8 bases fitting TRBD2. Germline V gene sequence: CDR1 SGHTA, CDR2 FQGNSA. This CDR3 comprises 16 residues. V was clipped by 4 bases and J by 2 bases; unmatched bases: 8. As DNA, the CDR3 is TGTGCCAGCAGCTCCTGGGAGCGGGGGTTCACAGATACGCAGTATTTT. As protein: CASSSWERGFTDTQYF.

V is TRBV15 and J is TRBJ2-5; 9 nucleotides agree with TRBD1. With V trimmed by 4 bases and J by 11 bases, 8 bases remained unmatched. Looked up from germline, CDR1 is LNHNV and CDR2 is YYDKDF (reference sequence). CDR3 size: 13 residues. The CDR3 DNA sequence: TGTGCCACCAGCATTGGACAGGGGTGGGAGCAGTACTTC. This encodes CATSIGQGWEQYF.

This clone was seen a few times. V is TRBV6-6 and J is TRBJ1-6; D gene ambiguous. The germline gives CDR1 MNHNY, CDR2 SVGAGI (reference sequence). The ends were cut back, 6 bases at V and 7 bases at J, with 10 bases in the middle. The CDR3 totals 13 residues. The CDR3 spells CASSTRVNSPLHF. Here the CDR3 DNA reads TGTGCCAGCAGCACCCGGGTGAATTCACCCCTCCACTTT.

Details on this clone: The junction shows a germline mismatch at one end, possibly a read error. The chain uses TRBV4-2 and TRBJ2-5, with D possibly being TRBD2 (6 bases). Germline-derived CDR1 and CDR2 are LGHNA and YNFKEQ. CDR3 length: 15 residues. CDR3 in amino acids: CASSFRDSNQETQYF. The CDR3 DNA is TGTGCCAGCAGCTTCCGGGACTCAAACCAGGAGACCCAGTACTTC.

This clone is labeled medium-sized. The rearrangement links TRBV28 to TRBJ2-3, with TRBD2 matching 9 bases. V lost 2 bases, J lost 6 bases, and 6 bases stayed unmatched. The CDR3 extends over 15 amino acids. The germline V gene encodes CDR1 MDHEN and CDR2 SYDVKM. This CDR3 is CASSLAGGPLDTQYF. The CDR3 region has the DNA TGTGCCAGCAGTTTAGCGGGAGGGCCCTTGGATACGCAGTATTTT.

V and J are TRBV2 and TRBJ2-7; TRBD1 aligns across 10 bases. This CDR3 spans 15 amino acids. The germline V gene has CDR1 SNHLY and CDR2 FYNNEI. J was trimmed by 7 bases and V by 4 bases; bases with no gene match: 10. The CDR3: CASSGSGTGAREQYF. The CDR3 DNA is TGTGCCAGCAGTGGATCCGGGACAGGGGCGAGGGAGCAGTACTTC.

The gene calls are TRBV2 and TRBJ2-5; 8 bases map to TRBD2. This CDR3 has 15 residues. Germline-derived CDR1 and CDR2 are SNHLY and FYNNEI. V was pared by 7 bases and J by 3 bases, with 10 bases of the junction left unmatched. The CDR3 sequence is CASTPGAGAKETQYF. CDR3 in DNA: TGTGCCAGCACTCCGGGAGCGGGGGCTAAAGAGACCCAGTACTTC.

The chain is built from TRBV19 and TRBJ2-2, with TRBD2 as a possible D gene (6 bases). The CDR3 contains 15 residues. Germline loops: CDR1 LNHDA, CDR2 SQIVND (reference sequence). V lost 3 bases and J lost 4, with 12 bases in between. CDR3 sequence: CASSMEVAVTGELFF. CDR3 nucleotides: TGTGCCAGTAGTATGGAGGTAGCGGTCACCGGGGAGCTGTTTTTT.

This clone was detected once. The CDR3 loop reads CASSLVRGTAVHQPQHF. In nucleotides, the CDR3 is TGTGCCAGCAGCTTAGTGAGGGGGACCGCGGTCCATCAGCCCCAGCATTTT. The rearrangement joins TRBV7-9 to TRBJ1-5; D possibly corresponds to TRBD1 (6 bases). The germline CDR1 and CDR2 sequences are SEHNR and FQNEAQ (reference sequence). CDR3 length equals 17 residues. Trimming took 1 base from V and 5 from J, leaving 18 bases between them.

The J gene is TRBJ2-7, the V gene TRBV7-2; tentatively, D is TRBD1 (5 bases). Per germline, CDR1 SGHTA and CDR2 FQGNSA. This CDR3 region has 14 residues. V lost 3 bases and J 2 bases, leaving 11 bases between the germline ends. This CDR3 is CASSFYQGTYEQYF. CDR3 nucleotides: TGTGCCAGCAGCTTTTATCAGGGAACCTACGAGCAGTACTTC. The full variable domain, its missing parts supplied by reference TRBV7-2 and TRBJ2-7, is GAGVSQSPSNKVTEKGKDVELRCDPISGHTALYWYRQSLGQGLEFLIYFQGNSAPDKSGLPSDRFSAERTGGSVSTLTIQRTQQEDSAVYLCASSFYQGTYEQYFGPGTRLTVT.

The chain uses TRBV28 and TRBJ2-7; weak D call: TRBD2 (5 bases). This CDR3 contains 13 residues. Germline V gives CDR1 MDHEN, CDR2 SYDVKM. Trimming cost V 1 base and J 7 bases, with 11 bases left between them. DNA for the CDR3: TGTGCCAGCAGTTTATCCGCCACGGGGGAGCAGTACTTC. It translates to CASSLSATGEQYF.

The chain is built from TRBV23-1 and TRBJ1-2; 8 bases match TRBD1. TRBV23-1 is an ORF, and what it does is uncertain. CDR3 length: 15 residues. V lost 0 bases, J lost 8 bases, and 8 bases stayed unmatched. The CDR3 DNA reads TGCGCCAGCAGTCAATCTCGGGACAGGTCGGGGGGCTACACCTTC. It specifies CASSQSRDRSGGYTF.

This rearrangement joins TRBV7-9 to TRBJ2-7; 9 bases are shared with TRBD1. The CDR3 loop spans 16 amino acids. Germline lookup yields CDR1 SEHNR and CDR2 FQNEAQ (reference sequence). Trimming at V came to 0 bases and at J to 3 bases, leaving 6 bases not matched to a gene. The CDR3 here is CASSLARQGVSYEQYF. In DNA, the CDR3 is TGTGCCAGCAGCTTAGCGCGACAGGGGGTCAGCTACGAGCAGTACTTC.

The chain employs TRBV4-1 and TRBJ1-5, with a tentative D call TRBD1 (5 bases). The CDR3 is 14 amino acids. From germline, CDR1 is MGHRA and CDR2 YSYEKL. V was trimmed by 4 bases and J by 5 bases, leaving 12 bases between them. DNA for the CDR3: TGCGCCAGCAGCCCAGGGTGGGGGGATCAGCCCCAGCATTTT. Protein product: CASSPGWGDQPQHF.

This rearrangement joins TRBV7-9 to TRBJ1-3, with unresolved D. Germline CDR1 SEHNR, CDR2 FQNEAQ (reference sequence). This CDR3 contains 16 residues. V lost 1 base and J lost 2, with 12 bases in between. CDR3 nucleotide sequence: TGTGCCAGCAGCTTAGTTGAGGGATCGACTGGAAACACCATATATTTT. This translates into CASSLVEGSTGNTIYF.